The T cell receptor (beta chain) described here comes from a study of cytomegalovirus exposure and HLA in healthy donors. Primers for the PCR totalled 60 Vbeta and 13 Jbeta. Generated by immunoSEQ multiplex PCR, the TCRdb table keeps only in-frame clones and is missing some. The sample has around 280,000 clones, around 90% seen once. The CDR3 is 12 residues long. V gave up 5 bases and J gave up 4 bases, with 6 bases separating them. Germline V gene lookup returns CDR1 MNHEY and CDR2 SVGAGI. The source material was PBMCs. The V and J genes are TRBV6-5 and TRBJ1-5; no definite D call. This TCR was recovered from a woman aged 18-29 years in good health and CMV-seronegative. For the CDR3, the DNA is TGTGCCAGCAGTCCCCCGAATCAGCCCCAGCATTTT. Its translation: CASSPPNQPQHF.